The clone carrying this T cell receptor (beta chain) has more than one count but fewer than ten. The data are from a study of PD-1 blockade in mismatch repair-deficient tumors. Per the germline V gene, CDR1 is SGHAT and CDR2 is FQNNGV. The CDR3 is made up of 17 amino acids. The V end lost 2 bases, the J end lost 7 bases, and 21 bases lay between the germline ends. The assay was immunoSEQ multiplex PCR, and TCRdb's table has in-frame clones only and misses some. The sample lists around 120,000 clones, about 88% occurring once. This receptor was identified in an adult with mismatch repair-deficient cancer. This specimen consisted of peripheral blood, obtained 44 weeks after starting pembrolizumab. V usage is TRBV11-2 and J usage is TRBJ2-1, with D possibly matching TRBD2 (6 bases). As DNA, the CDR3 is TGTGCCAGCAGCTTACAGCAGACTTCGGGGGAAGGGAATGAGCAGTTCTTC. As protein: CASSLQQTSGEGNEQFF.